The entry below gives a single T cell receptor beta chain sequence along with its context. The germline V gene encodes CDR1 MGHRA and CDR2 YSYEKL. The V gene lost 2 bases and the J gene lost 1 base, with 11 bases spanning the gap. The CDR3 consists of 16 residues. The data were taken from a study of control samples from healthy donors and cancer patients. TCRdb's copy holds only in-frame clones and misses some; the assay was immunoSEQ multiplex PCR. The table lists 140,000 or so clones, about 93% of them singletons. The TCR originated in a man aged 55 to 70 with colorectal cancer. Sequences were obtained from PBMCs. This chain joins TRBV4-1 and TRBJ2-2, with TRBD1 as a possible D gene (6 bases). This chain's CDR3 is CASSQRQDRNTGELFF. The CDR3 region has the DNA TGCGCCAGCAGCCAACGACAGGATCGGAACACCGGGGAGCTGTTTTTT.